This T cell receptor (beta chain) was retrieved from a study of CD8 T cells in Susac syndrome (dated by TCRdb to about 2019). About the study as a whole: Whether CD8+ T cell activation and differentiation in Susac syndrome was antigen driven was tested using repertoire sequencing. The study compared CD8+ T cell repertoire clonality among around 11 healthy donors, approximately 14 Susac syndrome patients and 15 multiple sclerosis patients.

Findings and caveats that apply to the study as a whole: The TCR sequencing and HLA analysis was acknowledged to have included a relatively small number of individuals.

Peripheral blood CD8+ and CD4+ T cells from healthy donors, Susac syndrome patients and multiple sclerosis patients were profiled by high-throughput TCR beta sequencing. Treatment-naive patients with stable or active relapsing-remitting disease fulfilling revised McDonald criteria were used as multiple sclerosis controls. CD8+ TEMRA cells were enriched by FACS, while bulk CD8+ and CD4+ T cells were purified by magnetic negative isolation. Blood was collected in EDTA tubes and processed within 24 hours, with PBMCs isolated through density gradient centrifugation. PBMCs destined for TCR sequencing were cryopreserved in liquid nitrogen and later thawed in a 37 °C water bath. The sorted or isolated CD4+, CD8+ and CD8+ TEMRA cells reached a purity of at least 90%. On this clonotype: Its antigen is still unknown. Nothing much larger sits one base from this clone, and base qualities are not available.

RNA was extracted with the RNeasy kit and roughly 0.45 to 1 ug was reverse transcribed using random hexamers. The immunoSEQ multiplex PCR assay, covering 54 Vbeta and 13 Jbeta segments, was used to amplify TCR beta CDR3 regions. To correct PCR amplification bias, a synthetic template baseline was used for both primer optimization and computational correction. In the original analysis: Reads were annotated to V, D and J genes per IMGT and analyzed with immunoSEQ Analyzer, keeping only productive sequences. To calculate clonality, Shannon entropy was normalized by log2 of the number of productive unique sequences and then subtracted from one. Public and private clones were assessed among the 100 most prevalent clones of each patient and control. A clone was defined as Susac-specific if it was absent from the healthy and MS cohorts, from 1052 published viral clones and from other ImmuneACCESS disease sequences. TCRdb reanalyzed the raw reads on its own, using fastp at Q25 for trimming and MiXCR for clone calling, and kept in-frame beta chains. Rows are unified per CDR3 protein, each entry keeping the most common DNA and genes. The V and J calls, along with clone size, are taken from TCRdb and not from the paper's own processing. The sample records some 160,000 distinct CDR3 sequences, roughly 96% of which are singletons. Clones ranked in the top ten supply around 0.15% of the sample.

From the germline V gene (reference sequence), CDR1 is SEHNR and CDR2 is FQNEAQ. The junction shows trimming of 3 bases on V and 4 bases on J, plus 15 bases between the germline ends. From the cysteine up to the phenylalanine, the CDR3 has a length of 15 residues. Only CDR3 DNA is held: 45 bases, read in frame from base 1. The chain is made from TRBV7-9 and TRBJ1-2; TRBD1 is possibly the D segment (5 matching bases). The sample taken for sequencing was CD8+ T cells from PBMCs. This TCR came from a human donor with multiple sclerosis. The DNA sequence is TGTGCCAGCAGCTTGGAGGGACTGAACGTCTATGGCTACACCTTC. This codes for CASSLEGLNVYGYTF.